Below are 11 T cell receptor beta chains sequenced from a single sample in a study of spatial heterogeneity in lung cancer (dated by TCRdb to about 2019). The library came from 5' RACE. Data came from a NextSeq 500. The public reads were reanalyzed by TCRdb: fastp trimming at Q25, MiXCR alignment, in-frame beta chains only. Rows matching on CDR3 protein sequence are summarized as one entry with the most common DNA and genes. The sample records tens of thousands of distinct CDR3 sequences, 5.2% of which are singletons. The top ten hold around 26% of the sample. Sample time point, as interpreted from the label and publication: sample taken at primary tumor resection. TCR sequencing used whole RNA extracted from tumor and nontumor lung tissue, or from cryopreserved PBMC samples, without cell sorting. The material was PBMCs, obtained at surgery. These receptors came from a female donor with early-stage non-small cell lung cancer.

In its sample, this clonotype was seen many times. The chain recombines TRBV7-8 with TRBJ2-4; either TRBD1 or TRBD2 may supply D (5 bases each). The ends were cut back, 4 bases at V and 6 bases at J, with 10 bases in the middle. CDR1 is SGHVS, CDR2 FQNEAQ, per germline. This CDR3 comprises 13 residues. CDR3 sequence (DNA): TGTGCCAGCAGCTCGGAGAGGGGAAACATTCAGTACTTC. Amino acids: CASSSERGNIQYF. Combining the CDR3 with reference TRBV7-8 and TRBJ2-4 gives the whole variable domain GAGVSQSPRYKVAKRGQDVALRCDPISGHVSLFWYQQALGQGPEFLTYFQNEAQLDKSGLPSDRFFAERPEGSVSTLKIQRTQQEDSAVYLCASSSERGNIQYFGAGTRLSVL.

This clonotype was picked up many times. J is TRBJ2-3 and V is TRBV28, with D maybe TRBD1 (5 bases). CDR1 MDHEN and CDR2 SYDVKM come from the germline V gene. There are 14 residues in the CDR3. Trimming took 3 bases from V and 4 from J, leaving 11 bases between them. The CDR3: CASSFAGPADTQYF. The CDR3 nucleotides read TGTGCCAGCAGTTTCGCAGGGCCGGCAGATACGCAGTATTTT.

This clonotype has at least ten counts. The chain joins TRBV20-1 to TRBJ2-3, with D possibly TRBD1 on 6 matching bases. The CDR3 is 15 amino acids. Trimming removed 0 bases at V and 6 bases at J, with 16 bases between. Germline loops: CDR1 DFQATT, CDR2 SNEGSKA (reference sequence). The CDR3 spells CSARDRPGVRDTQYF. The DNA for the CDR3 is TGCAGTGCTAGAGACCGGCCAGGGGTTCGGGATACGCAGTATTTT.

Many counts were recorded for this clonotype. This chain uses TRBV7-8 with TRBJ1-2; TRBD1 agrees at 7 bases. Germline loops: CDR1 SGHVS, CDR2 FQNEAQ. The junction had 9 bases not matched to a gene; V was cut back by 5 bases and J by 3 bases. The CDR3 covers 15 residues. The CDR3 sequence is CASSPRTGRDYGYTF. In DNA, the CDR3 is TGTGCCAGCAGCCCTAGGACAGGACGGGACTATGGCTACACCTTC. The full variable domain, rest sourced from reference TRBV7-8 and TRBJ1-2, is GAGVSQSPRYKVAKRGQDVALRCDPISGHVSLFWYQQALGQGPEFLTYFQNEAQLDKSGLPSDRFFAERPEGSVSTLKIQRTQQEDSAVYLCASSPRTGRDYGYTFGSGTRLTVV.

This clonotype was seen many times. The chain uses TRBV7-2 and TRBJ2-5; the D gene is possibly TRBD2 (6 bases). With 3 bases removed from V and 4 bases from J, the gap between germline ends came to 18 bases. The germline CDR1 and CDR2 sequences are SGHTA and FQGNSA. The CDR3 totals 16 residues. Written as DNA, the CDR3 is TGTGCCAGCAGCTTCGGGGGTACGCTAGTAGGAGAGACCCAGTACTTC. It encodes CASSFGGTLVGETQYF.

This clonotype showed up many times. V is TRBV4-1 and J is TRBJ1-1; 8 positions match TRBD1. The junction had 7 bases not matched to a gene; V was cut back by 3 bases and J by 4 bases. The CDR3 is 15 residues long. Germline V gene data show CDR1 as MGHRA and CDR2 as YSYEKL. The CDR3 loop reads CASSHIGQGGTEAFF. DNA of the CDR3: TGCGCCAGCAGCCATATCGGACAGGGAGGCACTGAAGCTTTCTTT.

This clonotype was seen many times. The CDR3 region is CAISPGQLNTEAFF. The CDR3 coding sequence is TGTGCCATCAGCCCAGGACAGCTGAACACTGAAGCTTTCTTT. This chain uses TRBV10-3 with TRBJ1-1; a weak D match, TRBD1 (6 bases). Trimming removed 6 bases from V and 0 bases from J, with 11 bases in between. The CDR3 is 14 residues long. In germline, CDR1 is ENHRY, CDR2 SYGVKD.

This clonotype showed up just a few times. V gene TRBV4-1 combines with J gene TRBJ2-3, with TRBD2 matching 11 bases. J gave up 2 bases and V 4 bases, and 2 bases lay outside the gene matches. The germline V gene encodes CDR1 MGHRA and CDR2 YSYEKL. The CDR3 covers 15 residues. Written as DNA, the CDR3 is TGCGCCAGCAGCCGGGGACTAGCGGACACAGATACGCAGTATTTT. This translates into CASSRGLADTDTQYF.

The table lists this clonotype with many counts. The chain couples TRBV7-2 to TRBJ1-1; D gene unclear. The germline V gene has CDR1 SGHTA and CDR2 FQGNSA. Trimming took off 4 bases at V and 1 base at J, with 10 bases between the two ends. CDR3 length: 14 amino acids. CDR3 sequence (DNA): TGTGCCAGCAGCTCCAAATGGGGGAACACTGAAGCTTTCTTT. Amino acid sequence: CASSSKWGNTEAFF.

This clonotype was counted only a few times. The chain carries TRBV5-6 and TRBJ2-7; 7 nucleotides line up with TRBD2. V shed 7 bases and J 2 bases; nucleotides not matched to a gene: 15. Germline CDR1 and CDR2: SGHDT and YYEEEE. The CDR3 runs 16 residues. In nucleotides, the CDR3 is TGTGCCAGCGGATGGGGAGGGACTCTTGAAACCTACGAGCAGTACTTC. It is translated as CASGWGGTLETYEQYF.

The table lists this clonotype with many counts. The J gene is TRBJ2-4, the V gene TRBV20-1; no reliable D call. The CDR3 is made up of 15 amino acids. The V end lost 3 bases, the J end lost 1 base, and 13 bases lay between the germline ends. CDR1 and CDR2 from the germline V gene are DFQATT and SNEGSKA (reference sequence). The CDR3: CSASFPGSAKNIQYF. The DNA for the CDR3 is TGCAGTGCTAGCTTTCCTGGGTCGGCCAAAAACATTCAGTACTTC.